This TCR beta chain was profiled in a study of cytomegalovirus exposure and HLA in healthy donors (dated by TCRdb to 2017 to 2019). At the level of the whole study: According to a later analysis, one platform produced both the 120 validation repertoires and the 666 repertoires of the first cohort. The aim of the study was to test whether cataloging public T cell receptors could identify signatures of past pathogen exposure. In addition to the first cohort of about 650 subjects, a separate validation cohort of about 120 different subjects was used. To predict cytomegalovirus infection status, the study brought together high-throughput TCR immunosequencing, statistical association of individual TCRs with disease status, and machine learning. Study-wide findings and limitations: A few of the identified cytomegalovirus-associated TCR beta chains were confirmed in vitro to be specific for cytomegalovirus antigens. A total of 164 TCR beta chains were listed by the study as associated with cytomegalovirus. The classifier was reported to diagnose cytomegalovirus status with high specificity and sensitivity in both the original and validation cohorts. The authors suggested that the approach could potentially be generalized to other disease states and immunological phenotypes. Subsequent analysis determined that TCRs grouped into clusters in the first cohort also showed a tendency toward co-occurrence across the 90 to 150 validation repertoires, and approximately 94% of cluster scores exceeded 0. Most TCR sequences were seen in very few donors, while some public TCRs were found in many individuals. All 120 repertoires were used to score co-occurrence in the validation cohort in a later analysis, because that analysis had no HLA typing for the cohort.

Turning to this clone: Its antigen has not been determined. No per-base quality is available; no much larger clone lies one base away.

The library relied on the immunoSEQ multiplex PCR assay. In the paper's pipeline: A statistical classification framework was developed to diagnose cytomegalovirus status using the catalog of TCR beta chain sequences. The immuneACCESS repertoire file appears here via TCRdb, limited to in-frame rearrangements. These files lack a portion of the clones; in checked studies, under half of the deficit traces to unresolved V genes, and the cause of the others is not known. V and J calls and clone size are copied from that table; D and trimming were computed from the DNA. This sample has a few hundred thousand clones in its table, and roughly 88% of those were observed once. 0.65% to 0.85% of the sample rests with the top ten. The donors were included in the validation cohort of 130 or so subjects, a group kept apart from the roughly 700-subject first cohort. The sequencing input was PBMCs. This clonotype was sampled from a woman younger than 30 in good health and CMV-seronegative.

The sequenced DNA: TGCGCCAGCAGCCAGCGATCCGGGGGACTTAACTATGGCTACACCTTC. The resulting protein is CASSQRSGGLNYGYTF. The chain joins TRBV4-1 to TRBJ1-2; D gene: possibly TRBD1, on 5 matching bases. Relative to germline, V is 3 bases shorter and J is 1 base shorter, with 15 bases between their ends. CDR1 and CDR2, per the germline V gene, are MGHRA and YSYEKL. The CDR3 runs 16 amino acids, cysteine and phenylalanine included. Only CDR3 DNA is held: 48 bases, read in frame from base 1.